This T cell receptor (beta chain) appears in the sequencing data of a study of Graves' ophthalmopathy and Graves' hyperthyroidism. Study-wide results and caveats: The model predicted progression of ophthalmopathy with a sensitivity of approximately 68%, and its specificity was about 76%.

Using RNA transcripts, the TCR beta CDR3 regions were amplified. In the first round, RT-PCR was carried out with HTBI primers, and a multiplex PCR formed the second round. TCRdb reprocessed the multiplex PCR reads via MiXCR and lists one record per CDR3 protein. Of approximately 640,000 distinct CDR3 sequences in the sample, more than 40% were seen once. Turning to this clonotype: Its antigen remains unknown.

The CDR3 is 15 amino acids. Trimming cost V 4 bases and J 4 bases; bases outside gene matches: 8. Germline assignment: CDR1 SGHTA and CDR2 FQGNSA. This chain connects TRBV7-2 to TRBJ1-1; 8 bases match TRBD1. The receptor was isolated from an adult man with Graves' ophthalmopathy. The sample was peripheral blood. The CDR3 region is CASSYMGQEGTEAFF. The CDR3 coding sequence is TGTGCCAGCAGCTACATGGGACAGGAGGGCACTGAAGCTTTCTTT.